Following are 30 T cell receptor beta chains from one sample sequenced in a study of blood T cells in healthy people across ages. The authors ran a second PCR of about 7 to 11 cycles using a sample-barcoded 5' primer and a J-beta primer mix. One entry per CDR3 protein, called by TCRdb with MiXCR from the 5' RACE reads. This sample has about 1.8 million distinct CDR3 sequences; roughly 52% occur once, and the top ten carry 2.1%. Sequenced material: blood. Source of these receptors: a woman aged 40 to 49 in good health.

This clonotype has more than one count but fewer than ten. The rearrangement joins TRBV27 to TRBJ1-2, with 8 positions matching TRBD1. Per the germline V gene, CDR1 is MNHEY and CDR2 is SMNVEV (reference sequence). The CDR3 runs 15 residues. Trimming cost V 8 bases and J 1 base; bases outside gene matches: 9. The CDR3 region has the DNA TGTGCCAGCTACAAACAGGGGGAACTTAACTATGGCTACACCTTC. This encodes CASYKQGELNYGYTF.

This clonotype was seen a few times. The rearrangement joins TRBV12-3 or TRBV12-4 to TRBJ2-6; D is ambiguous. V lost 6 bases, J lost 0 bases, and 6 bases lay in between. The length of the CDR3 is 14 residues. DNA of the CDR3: TGTGCCAGCAGCAACACCTCTGGGGCCAACGTCCTGACTTTC. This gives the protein CASSNTSGANVLTF.

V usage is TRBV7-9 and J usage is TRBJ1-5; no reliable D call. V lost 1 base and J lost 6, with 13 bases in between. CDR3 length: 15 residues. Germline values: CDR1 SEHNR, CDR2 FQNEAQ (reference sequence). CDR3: CASSLGLGDGQPQHF. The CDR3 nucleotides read TGTGCCAGCAGCTTAGGTCTGGGAGACGGTCAGCCCCAGCATTTT.

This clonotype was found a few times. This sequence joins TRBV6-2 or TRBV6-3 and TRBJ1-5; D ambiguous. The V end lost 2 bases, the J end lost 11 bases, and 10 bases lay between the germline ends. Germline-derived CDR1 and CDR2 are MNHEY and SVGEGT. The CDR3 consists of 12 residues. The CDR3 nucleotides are TGTGCCAGCAGTTACCCCCACCATACCCAGCATTTT. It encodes CASSYPHHTQHF.

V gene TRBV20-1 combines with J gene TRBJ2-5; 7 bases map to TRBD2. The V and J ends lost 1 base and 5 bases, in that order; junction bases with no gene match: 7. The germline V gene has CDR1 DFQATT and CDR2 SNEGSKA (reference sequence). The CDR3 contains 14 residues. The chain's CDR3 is CSARGGGSRETQYF. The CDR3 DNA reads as TGCAGTGCTAGAGGGGGCGGGAGTCGGGAGACCCAGTACTTC.

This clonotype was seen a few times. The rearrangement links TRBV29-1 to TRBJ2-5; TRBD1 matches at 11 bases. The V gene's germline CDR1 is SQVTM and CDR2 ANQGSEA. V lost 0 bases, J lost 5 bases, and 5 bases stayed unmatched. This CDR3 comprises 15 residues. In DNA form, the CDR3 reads TGCAGCGTTGAAGATGGGACAGGGGGTATGGAGACCCAGTACTTC. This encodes CSVEDGTGGMETQYF.

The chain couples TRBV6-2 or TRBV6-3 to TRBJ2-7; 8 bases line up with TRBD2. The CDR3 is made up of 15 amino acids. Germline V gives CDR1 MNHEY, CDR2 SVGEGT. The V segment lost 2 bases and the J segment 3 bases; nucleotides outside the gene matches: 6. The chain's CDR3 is CASSYGSGAYYEQYF. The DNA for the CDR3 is TGTGCCAGCAGTTACGGTAGCGGGGCTTACTACGAGCAGTACTTC.

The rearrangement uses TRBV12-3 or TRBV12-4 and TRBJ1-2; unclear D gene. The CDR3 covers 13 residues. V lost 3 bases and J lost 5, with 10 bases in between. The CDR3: CASSFKQSYGYTF. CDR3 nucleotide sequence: TGTGCCAGCAGTTTCAAACAGTCTTATGGCTACACCTTC.

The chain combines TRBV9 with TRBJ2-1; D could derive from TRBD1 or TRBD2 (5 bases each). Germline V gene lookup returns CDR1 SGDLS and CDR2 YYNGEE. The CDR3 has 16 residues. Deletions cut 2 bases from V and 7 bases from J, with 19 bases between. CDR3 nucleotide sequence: TGTGCCAGCAGCGTGGAACTTGGGGACCATGAAAATGAGCAGTTCTTC. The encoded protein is CASSVELGDHENEQFF.

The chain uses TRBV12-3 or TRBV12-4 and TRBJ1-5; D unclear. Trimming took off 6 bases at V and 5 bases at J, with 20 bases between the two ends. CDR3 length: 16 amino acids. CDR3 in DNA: TGTGCCAGCAGCCCCCCGGCGCTACGCGGGGATCAGCCCCAGCATTTT. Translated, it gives CASSPPALRGDQPQHF.

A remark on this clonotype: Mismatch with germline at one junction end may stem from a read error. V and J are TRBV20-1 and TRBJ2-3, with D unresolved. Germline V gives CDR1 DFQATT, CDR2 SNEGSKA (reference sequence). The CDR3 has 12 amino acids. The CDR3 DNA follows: TGCGGTGCTAGAGACCGACCGAATACGCAGTATTTT. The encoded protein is CGARDRPNTQYF.

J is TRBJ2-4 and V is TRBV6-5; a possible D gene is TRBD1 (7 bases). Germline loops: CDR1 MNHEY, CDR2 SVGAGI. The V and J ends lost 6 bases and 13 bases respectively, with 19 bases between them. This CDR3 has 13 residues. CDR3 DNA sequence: TGTGCCAGCAGAGAGGGGGCGCGGGGAGAGCAGTACTTC. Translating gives CASREGARGEQYF.

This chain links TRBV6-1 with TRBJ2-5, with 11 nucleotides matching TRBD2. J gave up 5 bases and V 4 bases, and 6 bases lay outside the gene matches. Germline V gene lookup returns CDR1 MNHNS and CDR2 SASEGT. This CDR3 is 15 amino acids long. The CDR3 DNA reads TGTGCCAGCAGTGGGCTAGCGGGGGGTTGGGAGACCCAGTACTTC. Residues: CASSGLAGGWETQYF.

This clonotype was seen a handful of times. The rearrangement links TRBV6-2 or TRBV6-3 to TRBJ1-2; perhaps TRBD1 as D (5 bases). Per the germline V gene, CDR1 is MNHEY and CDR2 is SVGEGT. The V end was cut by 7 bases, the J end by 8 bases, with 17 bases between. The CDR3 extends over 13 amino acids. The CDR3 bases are TGTGCCAGCAAAGTCGACGGGACTACCGGCTACACCTTC. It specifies CASKVDGTTGYTF.

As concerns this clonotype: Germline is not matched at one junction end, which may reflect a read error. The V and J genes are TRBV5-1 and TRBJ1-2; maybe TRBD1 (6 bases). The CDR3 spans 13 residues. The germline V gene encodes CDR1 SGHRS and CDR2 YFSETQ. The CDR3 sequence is CASSPGQNCGYTF. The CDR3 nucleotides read TGCGCCAGCAGCCCCGGACAGAACTGTGGCTACACCTTC.

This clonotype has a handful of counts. The CDR3 loop reads CATSDPRGGIYNEQFF. The CDR3, as DNA: TGTGCCACCAGTGATCCGCGCGGGGGGATCTACAATGAGCAGTTCTTC. J is TRBJ2-1 and V is TRBV24-1; TRBD2 agrees at 8 bases. With 3 bases clipped from V and 3 bases from J, the junction kept 6 bases outside the gene matches. Per germline, CDR1 KGHDR and CDR2 SFDVKD. This CDR3 has 16 residues.

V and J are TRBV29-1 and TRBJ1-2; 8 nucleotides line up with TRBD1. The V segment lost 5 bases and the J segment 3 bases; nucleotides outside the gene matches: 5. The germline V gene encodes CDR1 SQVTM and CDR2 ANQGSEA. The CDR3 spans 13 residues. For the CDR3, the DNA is TGCAGCGTTCCGTCGACAGGGGACTATGGCTACACCTTC. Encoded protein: CSVPSTGDYGYTF.

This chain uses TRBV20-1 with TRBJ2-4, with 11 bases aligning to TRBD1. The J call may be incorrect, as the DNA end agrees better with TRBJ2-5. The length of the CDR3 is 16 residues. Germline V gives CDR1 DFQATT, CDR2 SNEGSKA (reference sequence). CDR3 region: CSARLEGTGGIETQYF. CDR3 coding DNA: TGCAGTGCTAGACTCGAAGGGACAGGGGGTATAGAGACCCAGTACTTC.

The CDR3 DNA reads as TGTGCCAGCAGTTTAAGTGGAGTGAGAAATTCACCCCTCCACTTT. Encoded protein: CASSLSGVRNSPLHF. The V and J genes are TRBV28 and TRBJ1-6; D remains unclear. The CDR3 spans 15 residues. The germline CDR1 and CDR2 sequences are MDHEN and SYDVKM. V shed 2 bases and J shed 7 bases, with 12 bases lying between them.

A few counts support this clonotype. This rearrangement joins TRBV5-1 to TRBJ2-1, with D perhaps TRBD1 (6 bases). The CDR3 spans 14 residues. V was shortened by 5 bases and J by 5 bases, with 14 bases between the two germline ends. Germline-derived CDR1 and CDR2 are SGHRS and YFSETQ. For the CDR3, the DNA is TGCGCCAGCAGACCGGACAGTTTAAACAATGAGCAGTTCTTC. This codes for CASRPDSLNNEQFF.

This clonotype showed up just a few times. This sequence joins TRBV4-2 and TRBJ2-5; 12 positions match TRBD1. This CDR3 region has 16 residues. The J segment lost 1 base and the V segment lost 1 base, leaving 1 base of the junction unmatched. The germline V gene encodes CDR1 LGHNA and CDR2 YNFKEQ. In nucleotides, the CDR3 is TGTGCCAGCAGCCAAGTGGGACAGGGGGCCCAAGAGACCCAGTACTTC. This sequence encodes CASSQVGQGAQETQYF.

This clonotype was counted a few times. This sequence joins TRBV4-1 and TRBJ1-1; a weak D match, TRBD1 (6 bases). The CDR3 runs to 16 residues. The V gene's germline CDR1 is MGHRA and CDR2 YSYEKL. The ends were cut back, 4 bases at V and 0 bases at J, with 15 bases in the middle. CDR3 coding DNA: TGCGCCAGCAGCCCGCACCTACAGGGTTTGAACACTGAAGCTTTCTTT. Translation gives CASSPHLQGLNTEAFF.

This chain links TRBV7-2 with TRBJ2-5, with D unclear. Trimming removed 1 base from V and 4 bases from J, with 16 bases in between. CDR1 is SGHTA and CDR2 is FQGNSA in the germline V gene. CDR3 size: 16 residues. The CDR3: CASSLGVGPPGETQYF. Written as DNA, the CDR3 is TGTGCCAGCAGCTTAGGGGTCGGCCCACCAGGAGAGACCCAGTACTTC.

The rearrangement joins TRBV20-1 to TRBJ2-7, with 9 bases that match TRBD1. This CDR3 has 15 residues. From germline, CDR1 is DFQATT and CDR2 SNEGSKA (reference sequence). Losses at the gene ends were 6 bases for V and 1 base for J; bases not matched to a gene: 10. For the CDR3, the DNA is TGCAGTGCAATTAGACCGGGACAGGGATCCTACGAGCAGTACTTC. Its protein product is CSAIRPGQGSYEQYF.

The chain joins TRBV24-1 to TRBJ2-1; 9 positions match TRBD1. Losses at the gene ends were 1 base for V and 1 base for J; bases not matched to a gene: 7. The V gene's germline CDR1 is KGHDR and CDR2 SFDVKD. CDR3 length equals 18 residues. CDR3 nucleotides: TGTGCCACCAGTGATTTCGCCGGGACAGGGAGTTCCTACAATGAGCAGTTCTTC. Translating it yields CATSDFAGTGSSYNEQFF.

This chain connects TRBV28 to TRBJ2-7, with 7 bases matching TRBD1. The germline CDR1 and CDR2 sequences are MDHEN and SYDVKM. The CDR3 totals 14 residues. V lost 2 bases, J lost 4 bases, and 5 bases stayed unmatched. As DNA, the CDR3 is TGTGCCAGCAGTTTACAGGGGGAACTTTACGAGCAGTACTTC. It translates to CASSLQGELYEQYF. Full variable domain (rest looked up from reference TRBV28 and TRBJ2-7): DVKVTQSSRYLVKRTGEKVFLECVQDMDHENMFWYRQDPGLGLRLIYFSYDVKMKEKGDIPEGYSVSREKKERFSLILESASTNQTSMYLCASSLQGELYEQYFGPGTRLTVT.

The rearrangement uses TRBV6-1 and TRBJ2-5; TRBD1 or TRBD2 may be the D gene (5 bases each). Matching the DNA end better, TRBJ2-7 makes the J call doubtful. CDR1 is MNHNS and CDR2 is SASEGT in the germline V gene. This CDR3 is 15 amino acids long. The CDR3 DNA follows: TGTGCCAGCAGTGAACTAGTGGGGGAAACCTACGAGCAGTACTTC. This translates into CASSELVGETYEQYF.

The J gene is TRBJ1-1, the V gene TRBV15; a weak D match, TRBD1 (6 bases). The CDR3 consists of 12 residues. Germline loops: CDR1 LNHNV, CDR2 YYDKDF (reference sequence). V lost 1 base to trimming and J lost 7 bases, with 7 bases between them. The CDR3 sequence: CATSRVDSEAFF. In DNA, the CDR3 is TGTGCCACCAGCAGAGTGGACAGTGAAGCTTTCTTT.

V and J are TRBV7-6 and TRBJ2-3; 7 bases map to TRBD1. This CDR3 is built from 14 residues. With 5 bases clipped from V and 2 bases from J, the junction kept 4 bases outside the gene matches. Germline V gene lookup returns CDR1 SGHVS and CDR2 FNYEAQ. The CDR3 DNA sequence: TGTGCCAGCAGCGCGGACAGGCCCACAGATACGCAGTATTTT. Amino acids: CASSADRPTDTQYF.

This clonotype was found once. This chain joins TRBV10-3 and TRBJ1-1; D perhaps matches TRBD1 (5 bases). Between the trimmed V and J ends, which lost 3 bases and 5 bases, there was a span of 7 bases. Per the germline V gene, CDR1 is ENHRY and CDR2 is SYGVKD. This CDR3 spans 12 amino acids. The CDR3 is CAISDRVTEAFF. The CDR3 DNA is TGTGCCATCAGTGACAGGGTTACTGAAGCTTTCTTT.